This T cell receptor beta chain is from a study of shared clonotypes between healthy human individuals. Study details: Each donor's CD8 memory used one plate, CD8 naive two, each CD4 subset three. Findings of the study overall: Large depth notwithstanding, sorted-subset sequencing proved incomplete by rarefaction.

The test was conducted at deep level. Here immunoSEQ multiplex PCR was the method, and the copy in TCRdb shows in-frame clones only, minus some. The data contain about 2 million clones, about 94% of them singletons. As concerns this clone: Its antigen is undetermined.

Naive CD8 cells were CD45RO-negative, positively selected for CCR7, excluding terminally differentiated effector memory CD45RA+ cells. Trimming stripped 3 bases from V and 5 bases from J, with 17 bases between. The germline gives CDR1 GTSNPN, CDR2 SVGIG (reference sequence). There are 15 residues in the CDR3. Material: naive CD8+ T cells sorted from blood. The J gene is TRBJ1-5, the V gene TRBV30, with D perhaps matching TRBD1 (5 bases). The sequence was obtained from a man aged 18-30 years in good health. The DNA for the CDR3 is TGTGCCTGGAGCGTCTTGGGACTCCACGATCAGCCCCAGCATTTT. It specifies CAWSVLGLHDQPQHF.